This entry concerns a single T cell receptor beta chain. The data stem from a study of shared clonotypes between healthy human individuals. J lost 2 bases, V lost 5 bases, and 5 bases had no gene match. This CDR3 has 14 amino acids. In germline, CDR1 is SGHNT, CDR2 YYREEE (reference sequence). Produced via immunoSEQ multiplex PCR; TCRdb's table is partial and in-frame only. The sample includes more than 2 million clones, around 95% seen only once; the top ten take 0.1% to 0.15%. The sample was naive CD4+ T cells sorted from blood. Described subset: CD45RA+ positively selected. This receptor was taken from a man between 18 and 29 years old in good health. The chain recombines TRBV5-4 with TRBJ2-7; 9 bases agree with TRBD1. Here the CDR3 DNA reads TGTGCCAGCAGTCGGGGGACAGGGACCTACGAGCAGTACTTC. This codes for CASSRGTGTYEQYF.